This T cell receptor beta chain was captured by sequencing in a study of PD-1 blockade in classical Hodgkin lymphoma. Study-level information: Nivolumab was given intravenously to patients at 3 mg/kg every 2 weeks.

By share of the sample, this clone is medium-sized. Its antigen is undetermined. Broader study findings: Complete responders entered with baseline diversity on par with newly diagnosed patients, the results showed. Significant TCR diversity gains by C4D1 occurred in CD4+ but not CD8+ cells. What caused the repertoire differences, perhaps disease activity or prior therapy, remains undefined.

Each patient's relapse followed autologous stem cell transplantation, and brentuximab vedotin exposure varied. Germline lookup yields CDR1 KGHSH and CDR2 LQKENI. V was clipped by 4 bases and J by 6 bases, with 9 bases between them. The CDR3 loop spans 12 amino acids. Only in-frame clones appear in the TCRdb table, and some are missing; sequencing was by immunoSEQ multiplex PCR. The sample carries over 50,000 clones, roughly 80% recorded once. This sample comprised peripheral blood mononuclear cells (PBMCs), obtained at baseline. V usage is TRBV18 and J usage is TRBJ1-2; tentative D call: TRBD1 (6 bases). The clonotype comes from a human donor with classical Hodgkin lymphoma. The CDR3 DNA is TGTGCCAGCTCACGGGACACCGATGGCTACACCTTC. Amino acid sequence: CASSRDTDGYTF.